The 11 T cell receptor beta chains below all came from one sample that was sequenced in a study of OX40 agonist ivuxolimab in advanced cancers. The assay was immunoSEQ multiplex PCR, and TCRdb's table has in-frame clones only and misses some. Of some 100,000 clones in the sample, about nine tenths were seen once. Here the sequenced sample was CD4+ or CD8+ T cells sorted from blood, taken in a trial of the OX40 agonist ivuxolimab. These receptors came from an adult with an advanced solid tumor such as melanoma, head and neck, liver or kidney cancer.

The chain's CDR3 is CSARNEASGYTF. The CDR3 nucleotides are TGCAGCGCACGGAATGAGGCTAGTGGCTACACCTTC. The rearrangement links TRBV29-1 to TRBJ1-2; no clear D. The V gene lost 7 bases and the J gene lost 7 bases, with 16 bases spanning the gap. The germline V gene encodes CDR1 SQVTM and CDR2 ANQGSEA. The CDR3 length is 12 residues. The full variable domain, in which reference TRBV29-1 and TRBJ1-2 provide the parts outside the CDR3, is SAVISQKPSRDICQRGTSLTIQCQVDSQVTMMFWYRQQPGQSLTLIATANQGSEATYESGFVIDKFPISRPNLTFSTLTVSNMSPEDSSIYLCSARNEASGYTFGSGTRLTVV.

This rearrangement joins TRBV27 to TRBJ2-1, with D unclear. Between the trimmed V and J ends, which lost 0 bases and 2 bases, there was a span of 8 bases. Germline-derived CDR1 and CDR2 are MNHEY and SMNVEV (reference sequence). The CDR3 has 15 residues. The CDR3 here is CASSLSAATYNEQFF. In DNA form, the CDR3 reads TGTGCCAGCAGTTTATCGGCGGCTACCTACAATGAGCAGTTCTTC.

This clone was seen only once. The rearrangement joins TRBV4-1 to TRBJ2-2, with unresolved D. Germline CDR1 and CDR2: MGHRA and YSYEKL. V lost 1 base and J lost 0, with 9 bases in between. The CDR3 is 16 residues long. As DNA, the CDR3 is TGCGCCAGCAGCCAAGGTCAGACCCCGAACACCGGGGAGCTGTTTTTT. Amino acid sequence: CASSQGQTPNTGELFF.

This clone was recorded once. The rearrangement uses TRBV7-6 and TRBJ2-5; 13 nucleotides line up with TRBD2. CDR3 length equals 16 residues. The germline gives CDR1 SGHVS, CDR2 FNYEAQ. V shed 1 base, J shed 4 bases, and the junction held 3 bases outside the gene matches. As DNA, the CDR3 is TGTGCCAGCAGCTTAGGGACTAGCGGGAGTAGAGAGACCCAGTACTTC. This gives the protein CASSLGTSGSRETQYF.

The chain couples TRBV11-3 to TRBJ2-1; D remains unclear. The CDR3 has 14 amino acids. The germline V gene has CDR1 SGHNT and CDR2 YENEEA. Trimming shortened V by 9 bases and J by 0 bases, and 12 bases separated the two germline ends. In nucleotides, the CDR3 is TGTGCCAGTACAATGTTGGGCTCCTACAATGAGCAGTTCTTC. It specifies CASTMLGSYNEQFF.

Regarding this clone: Within the sample, other DNA sequences also encode this same CDR3. The chain is built from TRBV19 and TRBJ1-2; 9 positions agree with TRBD1. Germline V gives CDR1 LNHDA, CDR2 SQIVND (reference sequence). V was clipped by 4 bases and J by 2 bases; unmatched bases: 2. This CDR3 comprises 14 residues. This CDR3 is CASSTGQGNYGYTF. The CDR3 DNA sequence: TGTGCCAGTAGTACGGGACAGGGAAACTATGGCTACACCTTC.

The chain is built from TRBV5-4 and TRBJ2-7; D is perhaps TRBD2 (6 bases). Between the trimmed V and J ends, which lost 4 bases and 0 bases, there was a span of 26 bases. This CDR3 spans 19 amino acids. Germline values: CDR1 SGHNT, CDR2 YYREEE (reference sequence). In nucleotides, the CDR3 is TGTGCCAGCAGCCAAGACTTCGCCGGGGGAGCCCTCCACTCCTACGAGCAGTACTTC. This encodes CASSQDFAGGALHSYEQYF.

The chain links TRBV11-3 to TRBJ2-1; 8 nucleotides align to TRBD2. CDR1 and CDR2 (germline): SGHNT, YENEEA. The CDR3 is 16 residues long. Trimming removed 4 bases from V and 0 bases from J; junction bases left unmatched: 5. The CDR3 is CASSSQRESSYNEQFF. Written as DNA, the CDR3 is TGTGCCAGCAGCTCCCAGCGGGAGAGCTCCTACAATGAGCAGTTCTTC.

V is TRBV2 and J is TRBJ2-5; 8 bases align to TRBD1. Germline CDR1 and CDR2: SNHLY and FYNNEI. J gave up 1 base and V 6 bases, and 10 bases lay outside the gene matches. The CDR3 sequence is 16 residues long. DNA of the CDR3: TGTGCCAGCAGCCCCACCCAGGGGGCGGGCCAAGAGACCCAGTACTTC. This translates into CASSPTQGAGQETQYF.

The chain has TRBV27 and TRBJ2-7, with D hard to call. CDR3 length: 14 residues. Trimming shortened V by 6 bases and J by 2 bases, and 14 bases separated the two germline ends. CDR1 is MNHEY and CDR2 is SMNVEV in the germline V gene (reference sequence). The CDR3 here is CASSPNNGAYEQYF. The CDR3 coding sequence is TGTGCCAGCAGCCCAAACAACGGAGCCTACGAGCAGTACTTC.

This rearrangement joins TRBV15 to TRBJ1-2; D gene unclear. The length of the CDR3 is 12 residues. Germline lookup yields CDR1 LNHNV and CDR2 YYDKDF (reference sequence). V shed 0 bases and J shed 2 bases, with 1 base lying between them. CDR3 coding DNA: TGTGCCACCAGCAGAGAAAACTATGGCTACACCTTC. It is translated as CATSRENYGYTF.